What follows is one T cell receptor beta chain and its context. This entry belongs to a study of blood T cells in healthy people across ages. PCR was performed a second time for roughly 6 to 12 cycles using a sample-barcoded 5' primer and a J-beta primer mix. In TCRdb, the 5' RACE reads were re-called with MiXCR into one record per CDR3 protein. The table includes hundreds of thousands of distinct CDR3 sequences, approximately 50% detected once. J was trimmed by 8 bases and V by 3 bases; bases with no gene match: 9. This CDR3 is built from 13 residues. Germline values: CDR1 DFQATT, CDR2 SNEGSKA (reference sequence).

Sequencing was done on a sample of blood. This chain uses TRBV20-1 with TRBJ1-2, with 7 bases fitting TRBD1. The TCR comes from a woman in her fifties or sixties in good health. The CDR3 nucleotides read TGCAGTGCTAGTGGGACAGCGAGGAGGGGCTACACCTTC. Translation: CSASGTARRGYTF.